These 30 T cell receptor beta chains were sequenced from one sample in a study of blood T cell repertoires in COVID-19. Sequencing used immunoSEQ multiplex PCR; TCRdb keeps in-frame clones, though not all of them. This repertoire shows more than 200,000 clones, approximately 88% found once; its top ten account for roughly 30%. The source material was peripheral blood. The receptors derive from a man aged 40-49 years with acute or convalescent COVID-19.

The CDR3, as DNA: TGCGCCAGCAGCAGCATCCCGGTGGCTGAAGCTTTCTTT. Its translation is CASSSIPVAEAFF. This sequence joins TRBV5-1 and TRBJ1-1; no reliable D call. The ends were cut back, 4 bases at V and 6 bases at J, with 13 bases in the middle. The CDR3 loop spans 13 amino acids. Looked up from germline, CDR1 is SGHRS and CDR2 is YFSETQ.

The J gene is TRBJ2-7, the V gene TRBV11-3, with 8 nucleotides matching TRBD2. Unmatched junction bases numbered 7, after V lost 5 bases and J lost 4 bases. CDR1 is SGHNT, CDR2 YENEEA, per germline. There are 14 residues in the CDR3. Here the CDR3 reads CASSPRGGRYEQYF. In DNA form, the CDR3 reads TGTGCCAGCAGCCCGAGGGGCGGGAGGTACGAGCAGTACTTC.

The V call is TRBV27, the J call TRBJ1-5, with 10 bases that match TRBD1. Trimming removed 5 bases from V and 5 bases from J; junction bases left unmatched: 3. The CDR3 length is 14 residues. Looked up from germline, CDR1 is MNHEY and CDR2 is SMNVEV (reference sequence). This chain's CDR3 is CASSPGTGDQPQHF. DNA for the CDR3: TGTGCCAGCAGTCCTGGGACAGGGGATCAGCCCCAGCATTTT.

CDR3 sequence reads: CSATKNGYTF. The CDR3, as DNA: TGCAGTGCTACTAAAAATGGCTACACCTTC. This chain links TRBV20-1 with TRBJ1-2, with unresolved D. The germline V gene has CDR1 DFQATT and CDR2 SNEGSKA (reference sequence). V lost 4 bases to trimming and J lost 6 bases, with 6 bases between them. CDR3 length: 10 amino acids.

The rearrangement joins TRBV6-1 to TRBJ2-4, with D perhaps TRBD1 (6 bases). The CDR3 covers 19 residues. The germline V gene has CDR1 MNHNS and CDR2 SASEGT. The V gene lost 1 base and the J gene lost 0 bases, with 19 bases spanning the gap. CDR3 DNA: TGTGCCAGCAGTGAAGAGGGGCTCCGGACAGCCATAGCCAAAAACATTCAGTACTTC. Its translation is CASSEEGLRTAIAKNIQYF.

V usage is TRBV6-2 or TRBV6-3 and J usage is TRBJ2-1; tentative D call: TRBD1 (6 bases). The CDR3 runs 13 residues. The V and J ends lost 1 base and 7 bases respectively, with 8 bases between them. CDR1 is MNHEY, CDR2 SVGEGT, per germline. CDR3 DNA sequence: TGTGCCAGCAGTTACTTCGACAGGAATGAGCAGTTCTTC. Translating gives CASSYFDRNEQFF.

The chain employs TRBV5-1 and TRBJ1-4; 8 positions agree with TRBD1. The CDR3 is 14 residues long. Germline V CDR1 and CDR2: SGHRS, YFSETQ. V lost 2 bases, J lost 5 bases, and 2 bases stayed unmatched. The CDR3 DNA sequence: TGCGCCAGCAGCTTAAGGACAGGGAATGAAAAACTGTTTTTT. Translating gives CASSLRTGNEKLFF.

V usage is TRBV10-3 and J usage is TRBJ2-3, with D possibly being TRBD1 (5 bases). CDR1 is ENHRY, CDR2 SYGVKD, per germline. This CDR3 region has 14 residues. Trimming removed 0 bases from V and 4 bases from J, with 8 bases in between. The CDR3 DNA follows: TGTGCCATCAGTGAGTCAGGGGTTTCAGATACGCAGTATTTT. Translation: CAISESGVSDTQYF.

This clone was found a few times. This chain links TRBV11-2 with TRBJ1-1; 8 bases fit TRBD1. Germline trimming cut 6 bases from V and 4 bases from J; bases unmatched to any gene: 22. The CDR3 loop spans 19 amino acids. CDR1 is SGHAT, CDR2 FQNNGV, per germline. CDR3 bases: TGTGCCAGCAGGCTGTTTCCCAAAGGAAAGGACAGGGAAAGCACTGAAGCTTTCTTT. This sequence encodes CASRLFPKGKDRESTEAFF. Based on the CDR3 plus reference TRBV11-2 and TRBJ1-1, the full variable domain is EAGVAQSPRYKIIEKRQSVAFWCNPISGHATLYWYQQILGQGPKLLIQFQNNGVVDDSQLPKDRFSAERLKGVDSTLKIQPAKLEDSAVYLCASRLFPKGKDRESTEAFFGQGTRLTVV.

This sequence joins TRBV27 and TRBJ1-1; 9 positions agree with TRBD1. The germline CDR1 and CDR2 sequences are MNHEY and SMNVEV (reference sequence). The V segment lost 5 bases and the J segment 6 bases; nucleotides outside the gene matches: 7. This CDR3 is built from 14 residues. In DNA form, the CDR3 reads TGTGCCAGCAGTCCCGGGACAGGGAGGGCTGAAGCTTTCTTT. Its translation: CASSPGTGRAEAFF.

CDR3 region: CSVAGTGYEQYF. DNA of the CDR3: TGCAGCGTTGCAGGGACAGGCTACGAGCAGTACTTC. J is TRBJ2-7 and V is TRBV29-1; 8 positions agree with TRBD1. The CDR3 length is 12 residues. V lost 4 bases and J lost 3; bases outside the gene matches: 2. Germline CDR1 is SQVTM and CDR2 is ANQGSEA.

The rearrangement uses TRBV9 and TRBJ1-2; 9 nucleotides align to TRBD1. This CDR3 contains 14 residues. The trim removed 3 bases at V and 7 bases at J, leaving 7 bases unmatched. The germline gives CDR1 SGDLS, CDR2 YYNGEE. The CDR3 here is CASSARDRVFGYTF. DNA for the CDR3: TGTGCCAGCAGCGCCCGGGACAGGGTTTTTGGCTACACCTTC.

The count of this clone is one. J is TRBJ2-7 and V is TRBV27; TRBD1 matches 8 bases. Looked up from germline, CDR1 is MNHEY and CDR2 is SMNVEV (reference sequence). CDR3 size: 14 residues. Trimming removed 6 bases from V and 3 bases from J; junction bases left unmatched: 7. The CDR3 protein is CASSVMTGDYEQYF. The CDR3 DNA sequence: TGTGCCAGCAGCGTAATGACAGGGGACTACGAGCAGTACTTC.

V and J are TRBV12-3 or TRBV12-4 and TRBJ1-3; 7 bases fit TRBD1. The V and J ends lost 7 bases and 3 bases, in that order; junction bases with no gene match: 3. The CDR3 has 13 residues. CDR3 nucleotides: TGTGCCAGCAAGACAGGGTATGGAAACACCATATATTTT. Translation: CASKTGYGNTIYF.

The CDR3 bases are TGTGCCAGCGGGGCGGGAGTGAAGGGTAATACGCAGTATTTT. It codes for CASGAGVKGNTQYF. This chain joins TRBV27 and TRBJ2-3; 7 positions agree with TRBD2. Trimming at V came to 8 bases and at J to 7 bases, leaving 12 bases not matched to a gene. CDR1 is MNHEY, CDR2 SMNVEV, per germline (reference sequence). The CDR3 sequence is 14 residues long.

The chain has TRBV29-1 and TRBJ2-7, with a tentative D call TRBD1 (6 bases). This CDR3 has 13 amino acids. V was cut by 4 bases and J by 1 base, with 11 bases left in between. Germline assignment: CDR1 SQVTM and CDR2 ANQGSEA. The CDR3 loop reads CSVGTEGSYEQYF. DNA of the CDR3: TGCAGCGTTGGGACAGAAGGGTCCTACGAGCAGTACTTC.

The chain carries TRBV11-2 and TRBJ2-7; 10 nucleotides line up with TRBD1. Germline V gene data show CDR1 as SGHAT and CDR2 as FQNNGV. CDR3 length equals 13 residues. Trimming cost V 5 bases and J 7 bases; bases outside gene matches: 5. This CDR3 reads CASSRTGGDEQYF. DNA of the CDR3: TGTGCCAGCAGCCGGACAGGGGGGGATGAGCAGTACTTC.

The chain has TRBV4-2 and TRBJ2-7, with TRBD1 as a possible D gene (5 bases). This CDR3 is built from 13 residues. The V gene's germline CDR1 is LGHNA and CDR2 YNFKEQ. Trimming shortened V by 5 bases and J by 2 bases, and 10 bases separated the two germline ends. In DNA, the CDR3 is TGTGCCAGCAGCTATGCCAGGGCCTACGAGCAGTACTTC. This encodes CASSYARAYEQYF.

The V and J genes are TRBV4-3 and TRBJ2-7; TRBD2 matches at 8 bases. V shed 2 bases and J 0 bases; nucleotides not matched to a gene: 3. The CDR3 is 15 amino acids. CDR1 and CDR2 (germline): LGHNA, YSLEER. The CDR3 region is CASSQIAGSSYEQYF. The DNA for the CDR3 is TGCGCCAGCAGCCAAATAGCGGGGAGCTCCTACGAGCAGTACTTC.

This clone occurred a few times. This chain connects TRBV7-6 to TRBJ2-1, with TRBD2 matching 13 bases. This CDR3 is 15 amino acids long. CDR1 is SGHVS and CDR2 is FNYEAQ in the germline V gene. Trimming at V came to 4 bases and at J to 9 bases, leaving 6 bases not matched to a gene. Here the CDR3 DNA reads TGTGCCAGCAGCTCAGGACTAGCGGGAGTAAGTGAGCAGTTCTTC. Translation gives CASSSGLAGVSEQFF.

This chain connects TRBV25-1 to TRBJ1-1; 9 bases align to TRBD1. Losses at the gene ends were 4 bases for V and 5 bases for J; bases not matched to a gene: 8. The CDR3 sequence is 15 residues long. Germline CDR1 and CDR2: MGHDK and SYGVNS. The CDR3 DNA is TGTGCCAGCAGTGGGGTCGGGACAGGGACTACTGAAGCTTTCTTT. Amino acids: CASSGVGTGTTEAFF.

The chain links TRBV7-8 to TRBJ1-4, with D possibly matching TRBD1 (5 bases). Germline CDR1 is SGHVS and CDR2 is FQNEAQ. Trimming removed 4 bases at V and 7 bases at J, with 19 bases between. This CDR3 region has 16 residues. CDR3: CASSSRGALRGEKLFF. The DNA for the CDR3 is TGTGCCAGCAGCTCGCGGGGCGCCCTGAGAGGTGAAAAACTGTTTTTT.

The chain carries TRBV30 and TRBJ2-3; 7 nucleotides match TRBD2. This CDR3 has 16 amino acids. Germline lookup yields CDR1 GTSNPN and CDR2 SVGIG (reference sequence). The ends lost 0 bases at V and 3 bases at J; junction bases unmatched: 9. CDR3 DNA sequence: TGTGCCTGGAGTGTAGGGGCGGGAGATGAAACAGATACGCAGTATTTT. It codes for CAWSVGAGDETDTQYF. The full variable domain, completed using reference TRBV30 and TRBJ2-3, is SQTIHQWPATLVQPVGSPLSLECTVEGTSNPNLYWYRQAAGRGLQLLFYSVGIGQISSEVPQNLSASRPQDRQFILSSKKLLLSDSGFYLCAWSVGAGDETDTQYFGPGTRLTVL.

The chain uses TRBV3-1 (or the pseudogene TRBV3-2) and TRBJ1-2; D gene unclear. CDR1 is LGHDT and CDR2 is YNNKEL in the germline V gene (reference sequence). The V end was cut by 0 bases, the J end by 8 bases, with 19 bases between. The CDR3 totals 16 residues. CDR3 bases: TGTGCCAGCAGCCAAGATGGAGGACCGAAGCCCTCGGGCTACACCTTC. Its protein product is CASSQDGGPKPSGYTF.

The chain combines TRBV5-1 with TRBJ1-4; no firm D call. The CDR3 covers 15 residues. The germline V gene encodes CDR1 SGHRS and CDR2 YFSETQ. V lost 4 bases, J lost 7 bases, and 17 bases lay in between. CDR3 sequence: CASSHRDSRGEKLFF. The CDR3 DNA is TGCGCCAGCAGCCACCGGGATTCTCGGGGTGAAAAACTGTTTTTT.

V gene TRBV2 combines with J gene TRBJ1-2; D might be TRBD1 (6 bases). The CDR3 runs 13 residues. Germline V gene sequence: CDR1 SNHLY, CDR2 FYNNEI. V lost 8 bases and J lost 7, with 17 bases in between. This CDR3 is CASLRTELVGYTF. The CDR3 DNA is TGTGCCAGCCTTCGGACAGAGCTCGTTGGCTACACCTTC.

The rearrangement links TRBV10-3 to TRBJ2-6; D is unclear. Germline V gene lookup returns CDR1 ENHRY and CDR2 SYGVKD. The length of the CDR3 is 14 residues. The V gene lost 0 bases and the J gene lost 4 bases, with 4 bases spanning the gap. The CDR3 region is CAISESQGANVLTF. CDR3 DNA: TGTGCCATCAGTGAGTCTCAGGGGGCCAACGTCCTGACTTTC.

The genes are TRBV7-9 and TRBJ2-1; TRBD2 might be the D (5 bases). This CDR3 spans 15 amino acids. The germline V and J ends were trimmed by 1 base and 9 bases, with 16 bases remaining between them. Per the germline V gene, CDR1 is SEHNR and CDR2 is FQNEAQ (reference sequence). The CDR3 coding sequence is TGTGCCAGCAGCTTAGTTTCGATTAAGCGGAGTGAGCAGTTCTTC. It specifies CASSLVSIKRSEQFF.

V usage is TRBV5-6 and J usage is TRBJ1-5, with D uncertain. CDR3 size: 14 residues. Germline V gene sequence: CDR1 SGHDT, CDR2 YYEEEE. Trimming took off 6 bases at V and 2 bases at J, with 12 bases between the two ends. CDR3 residues: CASNQWLRNQPQHF. CDR3 nucleotides: TGTGCCAGCAACCAGTGGCTTCGCAATCAGCCCCAGCATTTT.

The genes are TRBV15 and TRBJ2-1; D perhaps matches TRBD2 (6 bases). This CDR3 has 16 amino acids. Trimming took 1 base from V and 2 from J, leaving 12 bases between them. Germline V lookup: CDR1 LNHNV, CDR2 YYDKDF (reference sequence). CDR3 in DNA: TGTGCCACCAGCAGAGTAATTAGCGGACCCTACAATGAGCAGTTCTTC. It encodes CATSRVISGPYNEQFF.